Presented here are 18 T cell receptor beta chains from one specimen sequenced in a study of cytomegalovirus exposure and HLA in healthy donors. The PCR employed 60 Vbeta primers together with 13 Jbeta primers. The repertoire was sequenced with immunoSEQ multiplex PCR; TCRdb's copy has only in-frame clones and lacks some. Of under 150,000 clones listed, approximately 78% are singletons. The specimen was PBMCs. These receptors came from a human donor in good health.

The chain joins TRBV4-1 to TRBJ1-5; 7 bases fit TRBD1. The CDR3 sequence is 16 residues long. The junction had 7 bases not matched to a gene; V was cut back by 4 bases and J by 1 base. CDR1 is MGHRA, CDR2 YSYEKL, per germline. CDR3 in DNA: TGCGCCAGCAGCCGAGTAGCAGGGGGAAGCAATCAGCCCCAGCATTTT. Amino acid sequence: CASSRVAGGSNQPQHF.

The genes are TRBV6-4 and TRBJ2-1, with D perhaps TRBD1 (6 bases). The ends were cut back, 6 bases at V and 8 bases at J, with 14 bases in the middle. The CDR3 extends over 13 amino acids. Germline V CDR1 and CDR2: MRHNA, SNTAGT. The CDR3 is CASSKKSGDEQFF. The CDR3 nucleotides read TGTGCCAGCAGCAAAAAGTCAGGGGATGAGCAGTTCTTC.

The rearrangement links TRBV5-5 to TRBJ2-5; D uncertain. This CDR3 has 13 residues. V shed 0 bases and J shed 4 bases, with 7 bases lying between them. Germline assignment: CDR1 SGHKS and CDR2 YYEKEE (reference sequence). In nucleotides, the CDR3 is TGTGCCAGCAGCTTGGGGAGCCTAGAGACCCAGTACTTC. Protein: CASSLGSLETQYF.

The rearrangement joins TRBV19 to TRBJ1-2; tentatively, D is TRBD1 (5 bases). There are 14 residues in the CDR3. Germline CDR1 LNHDA, CDR2 SQIVND (reference sequence). Trimming took 2 bases from V and 6 from J, leaving 13 bases between them. Written as DNA, the CDR3 is TGTGCCAGTAGTATAAGCCGGCAGGGAAATGGCTACACCTTC. Amino acids: CASSISRQGNGYTF.

V is TRBV27 and J is TRBJ2-7; 10 nucleotides agree with TRBD2. CDR3 length: 15 amino acids. Germline values: CDR1 MNHEY, CDR2 SMNVEV (reference sequence). V trimming: 5 bases; J trimming: 8 bases; junction bases outside the gene matches: 12. CDR3 DNA sequence: TGTGCCAGCAGTCCCCTAGCGGGAGTCGGGGGTAAGCAGTACTTC. This encodes CASSPLAGVGGKQYF.

The genes are TRBV4-2 and TRBJ1-2, with D possibly matching TRBD1 (6 bases). V was pared by 0 bases and J by 5 bases, with 13 bases between. The germline CDR1 and CDR2 sequences are LGHNA and YNFKEQ. The CDR3 is 15 amino acids. CDR3 nucleotides: TGTGCCAGCAGCCAAGACTTTGGCAGGGGATATGGCTACACCTTC. It specifies CASSQDFGRGYGYTF.

The V call is TRBV9, the J call TRBJ1-1; D gene ambiguous. CDR3 length: 14 amino acids. V was trimmed by 0 bases and J by 2 bases, leaving 8 bases between them. Germline assignment: CDR1 SGDLS and CDR2 YYNGEE. For the CDR3, the DNA is TGTGCCAGCAGCGTAGCTTCAGAAAACACTGAAGCTTTCTTT. It specifies CASSVASENTEAFF.

This clone was seen more than once but under ten times. J is TRBJ2-1 and V is TRBV6-5, with TRBD2 as a possible D gene (6 bases). Germline CDR1 is MNHEY and CDR2 is SVGAGI. The CDR3 is 14 residues long. V lost 2 bases, J lost 4 bases, and 9 bases lay in between. The CDR3 DNA sequence: TGTGCCAGCAGTTACGGGGCGGGGTACAATGAGCAGTTCTTC. It yields the protein CASSYGAGYNEQFF.

V gene TRBV7-2 combines with J gene TRBJ2-7; TRBD2 might be the D (5 bases). Germline V lookup: CDR1 SGHTA, CDR2 FQGNSA. The CDR3 consists of 15 residues. Trimming took 5 bases from V and 3 from J, leaving 17 bases between them. The CDR3 DNA reads as TGTGCCAGCAGCCCCGGTGGCGGGCAATTCTACGAGCAGTACTTC. It is translated as CASSPGGGQFYEQYF.

This chain joins TRBV6-1 and TRBJ1-3; D unclear. The CDR3 totals 14 residues. Germline CDR1 MNHNS, CDR2 SASEGT. The V gene lost 1 base and the J gene lost 4 bases, with 8 bases spanning the gap. The CDR3 DNA reads TGTGCCAGCAGTGAAGGAGGGTCCGGAAACACCATATATTTT. This sequence encodes CASSEGGSGNTIYF.

This clone was detected only once. This rearrangement joins TRBV29-1 to TRBJ1-2; 7 bases map to TRBD1. The CDR3 extends over 12 amino acids. Germline V gene lookup returns CDR1 SQVTM and CDR2 ANQGSEA. The V segment lost 7 bases and the J segment 3 bases; nucleotides outside the gene matches: 5. CDR3 region: CSGQGSDYGYTF. CDR3 DNA: TGCAGCGGACAGGGTTCCGACTATGGCTACACCTTC.

Here the CDR3 reads CSDRTGFYGYTF. The CDR3, as DNA: TGCAGCGACAGAACGGGGTTTTATGGCTACACCTTC. This rearrangement joins TRBV29-1 to TRBJ1-2; D ambiguous. Trimming stripped 7 bases from V and 5 bases from J, with 14 bases between. This CDR3 has 12 amino acids. Germline loops: CDR1 SQVTM, CDR2 ANQGSEA.

The chain couples TRBV27 to TRBJ2-5, with 10 bases that match TRBD1. This CDR3 comprises 14 residues. The trim removed 6 bases at V and 5 bases at J, leaving 6 bases unmatched. From germline, CDR1 is MNHEY and CDR2 SMNVEV (reference sequence). CDR3 region: CASSLDRGRETQYF. CDR3 sequence (DNA): TGTGCCAGCAGCCTTGACAGGGGGCGGGAGACCCAGTACTTC.

The count of this clone is one. The chain combines TRBV5-1 with TRBJ1-3; no firm D call. The CDR3 runs to 13 residues. The V end lost 0 bases, the J end lost 4 bases, and 5 bases lay between the germline ends. Germline CDR1 reads SGHRS; CDR2 reads YFSETQ. DNA for the CDR3: TGCGCCAGCAGCTTGGTGGCAGGAAACACCATATATTTT. Translating gives CASSLVAGNTIYF.

The rearrangement uses TRBV7-8 and TRBJ2-1; 10 nucleotides line up with TRBD2. J gave up 8 bases and V 1 base, and 5 bases lay outside the gene matches. The CDR3 is 15 amino acids. Looked up from germline, CDR1 is SGHVS and CDR2 is FQNEAQ. For the CDR3, the DNA is TGTGCCAGCAGCTTAGGTCTAGCGGGAGCCGATGAGCAGTTCTTC. It codes for CASSLGLAGADEQFF.

The CDR3: CASSADRSYGYTF. The CDR3 nucleotides read TGTGCCAGCAGCGCGGACAGGAGCTATGGCTACACCTTC. This chain links TRBV5-4 with TRBJ1-2, with TRBD1 identical over 7 bases. The germline gives CDR1 SGHNT, CDR2 YYREEE (reference sequence). J was trimmed by 4 bases and V by 4 bases; bases with no gene match: 4. The CDR3 extends over 13 amino acids.

V usage is TRBV2 and J usage is TRBJ2-2; TRBD2 agrees at 8 bases. Germline assignment: CDR1 SNHLY and CDR2 FYNNEI. The V gene end was trimmed by 6 bases and the J gene end by 5 bases; junction bases not matched to a gene: 8. The CDR3 consists of 15 residues. This CDR3 reads CASSPGGRRTGELFF. The CDR3 coding sequence is TGTGCCAGCAGCCCGGGCGGGAGGAGGACCGGGGAGCTGTTTTTT.

The rearrangement uses TRBV18 and TRBJ1-1, with 12 bases that match TRBD1. The CDR3 totals 16 residues. With 8 bases clipped from V and 3 bases from J, the junction kept 10 bases outside the gene matches. CDR1 is KGHSH, CDR2 LQKENI, per germline. CDR3 sequence (DNA): TGTGCCAGCCGCGGGACAGGGGGCGTGGGGTACACTGAAGCTTTCTTT. Protein sequence: CASRGTGGVGYTEAFF.